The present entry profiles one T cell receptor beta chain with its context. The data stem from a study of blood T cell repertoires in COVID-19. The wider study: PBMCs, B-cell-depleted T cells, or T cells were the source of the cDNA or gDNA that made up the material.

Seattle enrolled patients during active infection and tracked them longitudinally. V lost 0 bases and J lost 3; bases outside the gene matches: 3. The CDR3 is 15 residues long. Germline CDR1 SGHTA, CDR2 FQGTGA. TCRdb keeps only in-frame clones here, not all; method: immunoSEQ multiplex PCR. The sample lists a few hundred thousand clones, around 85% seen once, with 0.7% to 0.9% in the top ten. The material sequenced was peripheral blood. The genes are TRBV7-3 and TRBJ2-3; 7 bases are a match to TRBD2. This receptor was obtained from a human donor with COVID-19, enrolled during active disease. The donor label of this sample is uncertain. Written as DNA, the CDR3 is TGTGCCAGCAGCTTAACTGGCGGGAGAACAGATACGCAGTATTTT. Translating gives CASSLTGGRTDTQYF.